This T cell receptor beta chain stems from a study of CD4 T cells in relation to SARS-CoV-2 and coronaviruses. For the study at large: ViraFEST: approximately 10-day antigen culture of PBMCs, then TCR beta CDR3 sequencing.

Concerning this clone itself: Its antigen remains unidentified.

The germline V gene has CDR1 MNHEY and CDR2 SMNVEV (reference sequence). The V end was cut by 2 bases, the J end by 3 bases, with 10 bases between. The length of the CDR3 is 14 residues. Unexposed donor CD4+ T cells date from about 2011-2018, before the COVID-19 pandemic. CD4+ T cells were isolated from the cells after more than 8 days of culture. Testing used SARS-CoV-2 S/N and four cold-coronavirus spikes on unexposed-donor CD4+ T cells, cells permitting. Only in-frame clones appear in the TCRdb table, and some are missing; sequencing was by immunoSEQ multiplex PCR. The table includes 20,000 or so clones, 76% detected once.

The chain recombines TRBV27 with TRBJ1-1, with D hard to call. Sample: CD4+ T cells from PBMCs, cultured in vitro. The sequence was collected from a human donor in good health. As DNA, the CDR3 is TGTGCCAGCAGTTTAAGTTTCCGGGACACTGAAGCTTTCTTT. Encoded protein: CASSLSFRDTEAFF.